This T cell receptor beta chain was captured by sequencing in a study of cytomegalovirus exposure and HLA in healthy donors. Unmatched junction bases numbered 10, after V lost 1 base and J lost 7 bases. CDR3 length: 16 amino acids. Germline V gene data show CDR1 as LNHNV and CDR2 as YYDKDF (reference sequence). The PCR employed 60 Vbeta primers together with 13 Jbeta primers. TCRdb's copy holds only in-frame clones and misses some; the assay was immunoSEQ multiplex PCR. Of 110,000 or so clones in the sample, over 55% were seen once. Study-level findings and limits: Many donors carried some public TCRs, although rarity characterized most TCR sequences. Earlier results showed most TCR beta V segments being productive about 87% or about 30% of the time. The Asian-associated ancestry cluster reportedly had fewer N-insertions than the roughly 670-donor mean in a later analysis. Some segments of the V type, notably TRBV6-2 and TRBV6-3, were excluded as indistinguishable.

Turning to this clone: Its antigen remains unknown.

The sequencing sample was made of PBMCs. The chain uses TRBV15 and TRBJ1-2; TRBD1 agrees at 9 bases. The TCR originated in a man aged 18 to 29 in good health and CMV-seropositive. CDR3 region: CATSRGTEGQGGGYTF. CDR3 sequence (DNA): TGTGCCACCAGCAGAGGAACCGAGGGACAGGGTGGTGGCTACACCTTC.